This is a list of T cell receptor beta chains from one sample in a study of identical twins. Using its own MiXCR run on the 5' RACE reads, TCRdb lists one record per CDR3 protein. The table lists 1.5 million or so distinct CDR3 sequences, around 29% of them singletons. Input material: cord blood. These receptors all stem from a newborn girl in good health. The conserved cysteine and the conserved F or W are not part of the CDR3 here.

V gene: TRBV2; J gene: TRBJ1-2; CDR3 protein: ASSVSHVAGNYGYT
V gene: TRBV5-1; J gene: TRBJ2-1; CDR3 protein: ASSFGQGLYNEQF
V gene: TRBV7-2; J gene: TRBJ1-6; CDR3 protein: ASSYNRGQPPLH
V gene: TRBV3-1; J gene: -; CDR3 protein: ASSQVRLGNEQY
V gene: TRBV2; J gene: TRBJ2-3; CDR3 protein: ASRGLAGVPSTDTQY
V gene: TRBV5-5; J gene: TRBJ2-7; CDR3 protein: ASSLGAGIPYNEQY
V gene: TRBV7-2; J gene: TRBJ1-4; CDR3 protein: ASSLFGEGMEKLF
V gene: TRBV12-3/TRBV12-4; J gene: TRBJ1-2; CDR3 protein: ASSPQGSIGYGYT
V gene: TRBV3-1; J gene: TRBJ1-1; CDR3 protein: ASSMTGTEAF
V gene: TRBV11-2; J gene: TRBJ2-1; CDR3 protein: AGSPGTSGRLGEQF
V gene: TRBV29-1; J gene: TRBJ2-5; CDR3 protein: SARDVQETQY
V gene: TRBV5-1; J gene: TRBJ1-2; CDR3 protein: ASSLETPPERYGYT
V gene: TRBV4-1; J gene: TRBJ2-1; CDR3 protein: ASTRFSEISYNEQF
V gene: TRBV4-1; J gene: TRBJ1-2; CDR3 protein: ASSQRTANYGYT
V gene: TRBV9; J gene: TRBJ2-3; CDR3 protein: ASSVSSWGEADTQY
V gene: TRBV24-1; J gene: TRBJ2-1; CDR3 protein: ATSRVGNEQF
V gene: TRBV20-1; J gene: TRBJ2-7; CDR3 protein: SARHLSYEQY
V gene: TRBV20-1; J gene: TRBJ2-1; CDR3 protein: SASGGNSYEQF
V gene: TRBV3-1; J gene: -; CDR3 protein: ASSLTWTSGNDEQY
V gene: TRBV29-1; J gene: TRBJ2-3; CDR3 protein: SVVPGPRTDTQY
V gene: TRBV20-1; J gene: TRBJ2-1; CDR3 protein: SAEAGAGIYNEQF
V gene: TRBV20-1; J gene: TRBJ2-7; CDR3 protein: SARDPDKGASYEQY
V gene: TRBV9; J gene: TRBJ2-7; CDR3 protein: ASSSEGTARVRYEQY
V gene: TRBV27; J gene: TRBJ2-2; CDR3 protein: ASSLWDRDTGELF
V gene: TRBV11-3; J gene: TRBJ2-1; CDR3 protein: GSSLVGYTGEQF
V gene: TRBV6-6; J gene: TRBJ1-2; CDR3 protein: ASNPDMEQGSYGYT
V gene: TRBV2; J gene: TRBJ2-1; CDR3 protein: ATRGTSGRESYNEQF
V gene: TRBV4-1; J gene: TRBJ2-1; CDR3 protein: ASSQGFKGFRLDEQF
V gene: TRBV5-1; J gene: TRBJ2-1; CDR3 protein: ASSLHGSSYNEQF
V gene: TRBV20-1; J gene: TRBJ2-7; CDR3 protein: SAPSVTSGSSHEQY
V gene: TRBV27; J gene: TRBJ2-4; CDR3 protein: ASNNRDRGRLAKNIQY
V gene: TRBV18; J gene: TRBJ2-7; CDR3 protein: ASSPPTTYEQY
V gene: TRBV12-3/TRBV12-4; J gene: TRBJ1-1; CDR3 protein: ASRPNLGDTEAF
V gene: TRBV5-1; J gene: TRBJ2-7; CDR3 protein: ASSEGSVYNEQY
V gene: TRBV6-2/TRBV6-3; J gene: TRBJ2-3; CDR3 protein: AVMMTSGYTDTQY
V gene: TRBV12-3/TRBV12-4; J gene: TRBJ2-2; CDR3 protein: ASTNYLLLGMRPAGELF
V gene: TRBV13; J gene: TRBJ2-3; CDR3 protein: ASSALTSTTDTQY
V gene: TRBV20-1; J gene: TRBJ2-7; CDR3 protein: SAREFGAYEQY
V gene: TRBV15; J gene: TRBJ2-3; CDR3 protein: ATSSPLAGPTDTQY
V gene: TRBV14; J gene: TRBJ2-1; CDR3 protein: ASSQRSQRGPYNEQF
V gene: TRBV5-5; J gene: TRBJ2-7; CDR3 protein: ASSSTSGGGTYEQY
V gene: TRBV3-1; J gene: TRBJ2-1; CDR3 protein: ASGPRSGSSYNEQF
V gene: TRBV29-1; J gene: TRBJ2-1; CDR3 protein: SVVWARTYNEQF
V gene: TRBV27; J gene: TRBJ2-5; CDR3 protein: ASSRARADAIREQY
V gene: TRBV7-8; J gene: TRBJ2-5; CDR3 protein: ASSPGLAGGLFYNEQY
V gene: TRBV12-3/TRBV12-4; J gene: TRBJ1-2; CDR3 protein: ASRFKQFPYGYT
V gene: TRBV13; J gene: TRBJ2-3; CDR3 protein: ASRGADEKKVTDTQY
V gene: TRBV5-1; J gene: TRBJ1-1; CDR3 protein: ASSQQQGAGTEAF
V gene: TRBV12-3/TRBV12-4; J gene: TRBJ2-5; CDR3 protein: ASTIGGGETQY
V gene: TRBV5-5; J gene: TRBJ2-1; CDR3 protein: ASSLSAGNYNEQF
V gene: TRBV7-2; J gene: TRBJ2-4; CDR3 protein: ASSLVHSGTGREQY
V gene: TRBV7-2; J gene: TRBJ2-7; CDR3 protein: ASSYFQVSYEQY
V gene: TRBV4-1; J gene: TRBJ2-1; CDR3 protein: ASSHRTSGGNEQF
V gene: TRBV29-1; J gene: TRBJ2-1; CDR3 protein: SVVRSYNEQF
V gene: TRBV3-1; J gene: TRBJ1-1; CDR3 protein: ASSQGVLRGEAF
V gene: TRBV7-2; J gene: TRBJ1-4; CDR3 protein: ASSSRNEKLF
V gene: TRBV28; J gene: TRBJ2-3; CDR3 protein: ASPPLAGGADTQY
V gene: TRBV12-3/TRBV12-4; J gene: TRBJ2-3; CDR3 protein: ASIGGGADTQY
V gene: TRBV7-2; J gene: TRBJ2-7; CDR3 protein: ASSLVGQSDYEQY